One and the same sample provided the 15 T cell receptor beta chains below, sequenced in a study of patients and donors after allogeneic stem cell transplantation. Each CDR3 protein gets one entry after TCRdb re-called the RT-PCR reads with MiXCR. The data contain over 130,000 distinct CDR3 sequences, 30% to 45% of them singletons. Sequenced: blood, either unsorted or a sorted T cell fraction (not recorded which). Receptor source: a human donor who was either an allogeneic HSCT recipient or a stem cell or donor lymphocyte infusion donor (not recorded which). It is not recorded whose cells these are; they may come from a transplant donor.

The CDR3 region has the DNA TGTGCCAGCAGCCCGGATGGGGCGCCCTATAATTCACCCCTCCACTTT. This codes for CASSPDGAPYNSPLHF. This chain uses TRBV11-2 with TRBJ1-6; possible D gene TRBD1, 5 bases. The CDR3 consists of 16 residues. Trimming left V 5 bases short and J 2 bases short, with 13 bases between. Germline loops: CDR1 SGHAT, CDR2 FQNNGV. The full variable domain, in which reference TRBV11-2 and TRBJ1-6 provide the parts outside the CDR3, is EAGVAQSPRYKIIEKRQSVAFWCNPISGHATLYWYQQILGQGPKLLIQFQNNGVVDDSQLPKDRFSAERLKGVDSTLKIQPAKLEDSAVYLCASSPDGAPYNSPLHFGNGTRLTVT.

The sample holds a few counts of this clonotype. This chain uses TRBV5-1 with TRBJ1-1; D is ambiguous. This CDR3 comprises 15 residues. Trimming shortened V by 0 bases and J by 1 base, and 10 bases separated the two germline ends. The germline V gene has CDR1 SGHRS and CDR2 YFSETQ. CDR3 nucleotides: TGCGCCAGCAGCTTGGCGGGGATGGGGAACACTGAAGCTTTCTTT. Protein product: CASSLAGMGNTEAFF.

The chain couples TRBV5-1 to TRBJ2-1, with TRBD1 matching over 8 bases. The CDR3 has 15 amino acids. Germline trimming cut 4 bases from V and 7 bases from J; bases unmatched to any gene: 10. CDR1 SGHRS and CDR2 YFSETQ come from the germline V gene. The chain's CDR3 is CASSLGTGLINEQFF. The CDR3 DNA is TGCGCCAGCAGCCTCGGGACAGGACTAATTAATGAGCAGTTCTTC. Full variable domain (outside the CDR3, taken from reference TRBV5-1 and TRBJ2-1): KAGVTQTPRYLIKTRGQQVTLSCSPISGHRSVSWYQQTPGQGLQFLFEYFSETQRNKGNFPGRFSGRQFSNSRSEMNVSTLELGDSALYLCASSLGTGLINEQFFGPGTRLTVL.

The chain employs TRBV6-5 and TRBJ1-6, with D perhaps matching TRBD1 (6 bases). The CDR3 has 13 residues. Trimming removed 5 bases from V and 9 bases from J, with 11 bases in between. From germline, CDR1 is MNHEY and CDR2 SVGAGI. CDR3 in DNA: TGTGCCAGCAGTACCCCCAGGGGTTCACCCCTCCACTTT. Protein: CASSTPRGSPLHF.

This clonotype came up a few times. The chain joins TRBV4-2 to TRBJ2-5; 9 bases agree with TRBD1. Trimming removed 4 bases from V and 2 bases from J; junction bases left unmatched: 8. Germline V CDR1 and CDR2: LGHNA, YNFKEQ. The CDR3 is 16 residues long. DNA of the CDR3: TGTGCCAGCAGCCCCCCCGGGACAGGGCTTCAAGAGACCCAGTACTTC. Its protein is CASSPPGTGLQETQYF.

This clonotype turned up a few times. The chain joins TRBV15 to TRBJ1-6; tentative D call: TRBD1 (5 bases). Between the trimmed V and J ends, which lost 6 bases and 8 bases, there was a span of 20 bases. Germline CDR1 LNHNV, CDR2 YYDKDF (reference sequence). The CDR3 has 16 residues. The CDR3 nucleotides are TGTGCCACCAGTATTGAAGGGACGGGGGTGCATTCACCCCTCCACTTT. Residues: CATSIEGTGVHSPLHF.

CDR3 loop: CASSHFPADRGYGYTF. As DNA, the CDR3 is TGCGCCAGCAGCCACTTCCCGGCCGACAGGGGCTATGGCTACACCTTC. The rearrangement joins TRBV4-3 to TRBJ1-2; the match to TRBD1 covers 8 bases. The V gene end was trimmed by 3 bases and the J gene end by 4 bases; junction bases not matched to a gene: 10. Germline loops: CDR1 LGHNA, CDR2 YSLEER. This CDR3 spans 16 amino acids.

CDR3 protein: CASSDGTGIAEAFF. The CDR3 bases are TGTGCCAGCAGCGATGGGACAGGGATCGCTGAAGCTTTCTTT. This sequence joins TRBV9 and TRBJ1-1; 9 bases fit TRBD1. Trimming removed 3 bases from V and 6 bases from J; junction bases left unmatched: 6. Per the germline V gene, CDR1 is SGDLS and CDR2 is YYNGEE. The CDR3 runs 14 residues.

This clonotype was seen ten or more times. The chain couples TRBV24-1 to TRBJ1-5; D is uncertain. Trimming took off 8 bases at V and 3 bases at J, with 10 bases between the two ends. Germline CDR1 and CDR2: KGHDR and SFDVKD. CDR3 length: 13 amino acids. CDR3 coding DNA: TGTGCCACCAAGGGTGGAGACAATCAGCCCCAGCATTTT. Its translation is CATKGGDNQPQHF.

The rearrangement uses TRBV5-1 and TRBJ1-2; no clear D gene. The V and J ends lost 0 bases and 4 bases respectively, with 13 bases between them. The CDR3 runs 15 residues. Per germline, CDR1 SGHRS and CDR2 YFSETQ. DNA for the CDR3: TGCGCCAGCAGCTTGGGGGAAGGGTTAGGCTATGGCTACACCTTC. This sequence encodes CASSLGEGLGYGYTF.

The V gene is TRBV20-1, the J gene TRBJ2-1; D may be TRBD1 or TRBD2 (5 bases each). CDR3 length: 14 residues. Trimming took 5 bases from V and 8 from J, leaving 19 bases between them. Germline-derived CDR1 and CDR2 are DFQATT and SNEGSKA (reference sequence). Here the CDR3 DNA reads TGCAGTGCTTTTGTCCGGCCTCGGGGCGATGAGCAGTTCTTC. Protein: CSAFVRPRGDEQFF.

This clonotype came up a few times. The gene calls are TRBV12-3 or TRBV12-4 and TRBJ1-1; D is undetermined. Trimming stripped 7 bases from V and 10 bases from J, with 13 bases between. The CDR3 spans 11 residues. CDR3 nucleotide sequence: TGTGCCAGCACTCTGGGCGGAGGAGCTTTCTTT. The encoded protein is CASTLGGGAFF.

This clonotype was picked up a small number of times. The rearrangement joins TRBV28 to TRBJ1-1, with a possible D match to TRBD1 (6 bases). V was cut by 3 bases and J by 4 bases, with 12 bases left in between. There are 14 residues in the CDR3. CDR1 and CDR2 (germline): MDHEN, SYDVKM. CDR3 sequence: CASSFSRGATEAFF. The CDR3 bases are TGTGCCAGCAGTTTTTCCCGGGGGGCCACTGAAGCTTTCTTT.

In this sample, this clonotype turned up a few times. The gene calls are TRBV7-8 and TRBJ2-1; 10 nucleotides match TRBD1. Trimming took 7 bases from V and 2 from J; bases not matched to a gene: 8. Germline CDR1 SGHVS, CDR2 FQNEAQ. The CDR3 is 16 amino acids. In DNA, the CDR3 is TGTGCCAGCAAACCGGGACAGGGGAGTGCCTACAATGAGCAGTTCTTC. Amino acid sequence: CASKPGQGSAYNEQFF.

This clonotype came up a few times. The chain employs TRBV6-1 and TRBJ2-7; D tentatively fits TRBD1 or TRBD2 (5 bases each). Germline V gene sequence: CDR1 MNHNS, CDR2 SASEGT. This CDR3 comprises 12 residues. V gave up 3 bases and J gave up 4 bases, with 7 bases separating them. Here the CDR3 DNA reads TGTGCCAGCAGTGACGGGACGTACGAGCAGTACGTC. It translates to CASSDGTYEQYV.